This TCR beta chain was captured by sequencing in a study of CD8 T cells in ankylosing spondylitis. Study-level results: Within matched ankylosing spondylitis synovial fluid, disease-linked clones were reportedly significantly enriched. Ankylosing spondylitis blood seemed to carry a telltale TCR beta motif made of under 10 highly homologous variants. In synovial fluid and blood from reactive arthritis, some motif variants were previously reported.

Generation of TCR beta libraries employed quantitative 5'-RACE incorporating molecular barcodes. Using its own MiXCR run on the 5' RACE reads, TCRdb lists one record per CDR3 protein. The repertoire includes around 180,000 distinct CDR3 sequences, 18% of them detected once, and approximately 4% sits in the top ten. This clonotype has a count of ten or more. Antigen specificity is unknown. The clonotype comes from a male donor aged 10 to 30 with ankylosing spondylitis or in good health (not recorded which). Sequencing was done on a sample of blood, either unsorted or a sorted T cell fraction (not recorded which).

CDR3 sequence: CASSLLARGFSTDTQYF. CDR3 nucleotides: TGTGCCAGCAGCTTGTTGGCGCGCGGGTTCAGCACAGATACGCAGTATTTT. The chain combines TRBV5-5 with TRBJ2-3; D may be TRBD2 (5 bases). The CDR3 contains 17 residues. The germline V gene has CDR1 SGHKS and CDR2 YYEKEE (reference sequence). With 1 base removed from V and 0 bases from J, the gap between germline ends came to 15 bases.